This entry describes one TCR beta chain. The data originate from a study of shared clonotypes between healthy human individuals. Here immunoSEQ multiplex PCR was the method, and the copy in TCRdb shows in-frame clones only, minus some. The repertoire includes about 1 million clones, roughly 80% of them detected once, and 1.2% to 1.5% sits in the top ten. V gave up 1 base and J gave up 8 bases, with 18 bases separating them. The germline CDR1 and CDR2 sequences are SGHTA and FQGNSA. This CDR3 has 16 residues. V gene TRBV7-2 combines with J gene TRBJ2-1, with a tentative D call TRBD1 (7 bases). The source material was memory CD4+ T cells sorted from blood. Subset in this sample: CD45RA-negative fraction. The sequence derives from a man aged 18 to 30 in good health. The CDR3 loop is CASSLDRGSGADEQFF. DNA of the CDR3: TGTGCCAGCAGCTTAGACAGGGGATCGGGAGCGGATGAGCAGTTCTTC.